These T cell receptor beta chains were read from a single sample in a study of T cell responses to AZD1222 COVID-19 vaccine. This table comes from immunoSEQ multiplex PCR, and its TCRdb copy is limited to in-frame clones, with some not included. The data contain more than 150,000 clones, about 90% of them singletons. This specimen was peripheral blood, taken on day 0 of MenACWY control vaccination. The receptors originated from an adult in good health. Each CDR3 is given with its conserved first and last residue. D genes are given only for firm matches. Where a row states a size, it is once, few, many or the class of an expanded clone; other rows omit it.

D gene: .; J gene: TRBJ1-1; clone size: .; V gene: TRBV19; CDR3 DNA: TGTGCCAGTACCCTGGCGGGGGTTACTGAAGCTTTCTTT; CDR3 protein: CASTLAGVTEAFF
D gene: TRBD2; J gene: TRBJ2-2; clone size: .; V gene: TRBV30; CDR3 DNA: TGTGCCTGGAGTGTGTTAGCGGGGACCGGGGAGCTGTTTTTT; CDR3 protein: CAWSVLAGTGELFF
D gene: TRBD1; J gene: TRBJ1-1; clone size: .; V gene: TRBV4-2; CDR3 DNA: TGTGCCAGCAGCCAAGGGGATGCAGGGGGGGATACAGCTTTCTTT; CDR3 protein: CASSQGDAGGDTAFF
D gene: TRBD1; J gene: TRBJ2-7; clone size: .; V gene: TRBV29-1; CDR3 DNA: TGCAGCGTTGAAGATGGGACAGGGGGCGGCGAGCAGTACTTC; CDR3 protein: CSVEDGTGGGEQYF
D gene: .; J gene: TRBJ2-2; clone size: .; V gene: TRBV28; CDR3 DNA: TGTGCCAGCAGTTTTTCTAGCGGGGAGCTGTTTTTT; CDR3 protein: CASSFSSGELFF
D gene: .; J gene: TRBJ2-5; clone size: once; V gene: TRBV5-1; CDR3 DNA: TGCGCCAGCAGCTTATCTCTTTCAGCGGAAGAGACCCAGTACTTC; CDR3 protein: CASSLSLSAEETQYF
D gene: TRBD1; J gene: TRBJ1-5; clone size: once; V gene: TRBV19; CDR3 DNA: TGTGCCAGTGCTAATCCTTGGGCCGGGACAGGAGCTAGAAATAGCAATCAGCCCCAGCATTTT; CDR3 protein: CASANPWAGTGARNSNQPQHF
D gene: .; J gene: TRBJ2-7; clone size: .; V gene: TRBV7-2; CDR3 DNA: TGTGCCAGCACCCCAGGGGGGGGCGCATTTTCCTACGAGCAGTACTTC; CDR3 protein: CASTPGGGAFSYEQYF
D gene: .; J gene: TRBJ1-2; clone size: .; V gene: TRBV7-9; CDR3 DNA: TGTGCCAGCAGCTCCCGGGGGAGCTACACCTTC; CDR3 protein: CASSSRGSYTF
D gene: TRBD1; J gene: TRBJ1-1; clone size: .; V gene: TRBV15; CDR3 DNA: TGTGCCACCAGCAGGGACAGGGGATTGAACACTGAAGCTTTCTTT; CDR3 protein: CATSRDRGLNTEAFF
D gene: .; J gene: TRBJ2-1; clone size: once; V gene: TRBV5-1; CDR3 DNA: TGCGCCAGCAGCCCTAGACTAGTTCCCCCTATGGGAGATGAGCAGTTCTTC; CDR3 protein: CASSPRLVPPMGDEQFF
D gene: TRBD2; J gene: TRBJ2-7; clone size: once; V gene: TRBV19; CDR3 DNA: TGTGCCAGCGGGGCGGGAGAATACGAGCAGTACTTC; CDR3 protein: CASGAGEYEQYF
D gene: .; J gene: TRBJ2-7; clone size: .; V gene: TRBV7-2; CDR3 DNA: TGTGCCAGCAGCTGGGACTCCGCCTACGAGCAGTACTTC; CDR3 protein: CASSWDSAYEQYF
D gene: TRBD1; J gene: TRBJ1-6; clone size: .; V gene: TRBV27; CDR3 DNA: TGTGCCAGCAGTTTCGGGGGACAGAGCTCCTATAATTCACCCCTCCACTTT; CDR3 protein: CASSFGGQSSYNSPLHF
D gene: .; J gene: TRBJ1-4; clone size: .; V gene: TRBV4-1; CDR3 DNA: TGCGCCAGCAGCCAAGTACAGGGCCCAGGTGAAAAACTGTTTTTT; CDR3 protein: CASSQVQGPGEKLFF
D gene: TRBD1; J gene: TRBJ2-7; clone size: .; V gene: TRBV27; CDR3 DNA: TGTGCCAGCAGTTTAGGGACAGCCTCCTACGAGCAGTACTTC; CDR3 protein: CASSLGTASYEQYF
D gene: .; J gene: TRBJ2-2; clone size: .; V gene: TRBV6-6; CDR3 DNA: TGTGCCAGCAGTCTAACCCCTGCCCCAGGGGCCAACACCGGGGAGCTGTTTTTT; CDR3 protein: CASSLTPAPGANTGELFF
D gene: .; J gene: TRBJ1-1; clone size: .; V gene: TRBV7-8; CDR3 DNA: TGTGCCAGCAGCTTAAGGGCTTCCGGCACTGAAGCTTTCTTT; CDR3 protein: CASSLRASGTEAFF
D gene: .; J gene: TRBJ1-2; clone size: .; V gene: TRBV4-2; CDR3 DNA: TGTGCCAGCAGCCCGGGGGAGGGGTGGCTCTATGGCTACACCTTC; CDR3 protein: CASSPGEGWLYGYTF
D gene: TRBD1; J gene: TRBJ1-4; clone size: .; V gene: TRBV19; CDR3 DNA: TGTGCCAGTAGTAGGGATTCGGGACAGGGAGCCCTCCGATCCGGAAAACTGTTTTTT; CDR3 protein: CASSRDSGQGALRSGKLFF
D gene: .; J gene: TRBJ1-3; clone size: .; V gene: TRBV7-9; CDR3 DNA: TGTGCCAGCAACCCCCCATTTGAGACAGTAATTAATCGCGCCATATATTTT; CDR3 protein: CASNPPFETVINRAIYF
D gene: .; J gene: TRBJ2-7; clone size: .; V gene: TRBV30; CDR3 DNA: TGTGCCTGGAATTTTGGGGGCAGCTCCTACGAGCAGTACTTC; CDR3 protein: CAWNFGGSSYEQYF
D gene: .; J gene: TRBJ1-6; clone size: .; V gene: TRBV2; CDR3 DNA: TGTGCCAGCAGTGAGCACGCATCACCCCTCCACTTT; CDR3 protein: CASSEHASPLHF
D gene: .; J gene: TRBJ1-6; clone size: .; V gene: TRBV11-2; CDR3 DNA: TGTGCCAGCAGCCGAAGGGCCGGTAATTCACCCCTCCACTTT; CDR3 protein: CASSRRAGNSPLHF
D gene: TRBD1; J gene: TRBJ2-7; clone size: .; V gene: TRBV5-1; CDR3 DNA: TGCGCCAGCAGCTTGGCCGGGGACAGCTCCTACGAGCAGTACTTC; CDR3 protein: CASSLAGDSSYEQYF
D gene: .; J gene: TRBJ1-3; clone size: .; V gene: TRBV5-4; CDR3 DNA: TGTGCCAGCAGCTCCATAACGGACGCCTCTGGAAACACCATATATTTT; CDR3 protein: CASSSITDASGNTIYF
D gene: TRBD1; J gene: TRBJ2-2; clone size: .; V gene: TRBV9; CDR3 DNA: TGTGCCAGCAGCGTTTCGGGACAGGCCACAACCGGGGAGCTGTTTTTT; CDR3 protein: CASSVSGQATTGELFF
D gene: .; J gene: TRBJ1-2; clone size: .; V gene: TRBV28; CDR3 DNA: TGTGCCAGCAGTAAACTGGAGACGGGGGACTATGGCTACACCTTC; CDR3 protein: CASSKLETGDYGYTF
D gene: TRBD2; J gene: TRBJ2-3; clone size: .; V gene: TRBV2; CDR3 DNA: TGTGCCAGCAGTGATCAGCGGGATGGGAGAGATACGCAGTATTTT; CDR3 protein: CASSDQRDGRDTQYF
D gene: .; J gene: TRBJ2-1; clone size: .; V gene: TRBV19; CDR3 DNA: TGTGCCAGTAGTAACTGGGGGAATGAGCAGTTCTTC; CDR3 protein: CASSNWGNEQFF
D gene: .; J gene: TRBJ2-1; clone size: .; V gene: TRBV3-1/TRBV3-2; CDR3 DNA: TGTGCCAGCAGCCTTGGACTAAGAGCCTACAATGAGCAGTTCTTC; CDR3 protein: CASSLGLRAYNEQFF
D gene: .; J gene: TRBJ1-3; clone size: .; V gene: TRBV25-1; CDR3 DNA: TGTGCCAGCCGGGACGCGGGAGAGACCATATATTTT; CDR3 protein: CASRDAGETIYF
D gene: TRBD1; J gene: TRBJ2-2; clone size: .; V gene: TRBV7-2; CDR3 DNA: TGTGCCAGCAGCCGGGACAGGGTCGACACCGGGGAGCTGTTTTTT; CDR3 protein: CASSRDRVDTGELFF
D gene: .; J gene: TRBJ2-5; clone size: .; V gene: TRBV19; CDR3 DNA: TGTGCCAGTAGTAAAAGGACAGAAGAGACCCAGTACTTC; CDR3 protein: CASSKRTEETQYF
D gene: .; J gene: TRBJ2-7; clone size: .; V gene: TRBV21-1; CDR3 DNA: TGTGCCAGCAGCAATCCCTTGGGGGAAGACCCCCATCCCTACGAGCAGTACTTC; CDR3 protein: CASSNPLGEDPHPYEQYF
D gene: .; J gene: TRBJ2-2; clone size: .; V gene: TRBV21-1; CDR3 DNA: TGTGCCAGCAGCCCAAAAGGGGAGCTCAATACGAACACCGGGGAGCTGTTTTTT; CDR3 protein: CASSPKGELNTNTGELFF
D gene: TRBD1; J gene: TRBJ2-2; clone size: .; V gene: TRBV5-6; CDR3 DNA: TGTGCCAGCAGTTTTGAGAGGGACAGTCGATCCGGGGAGCTGTTTTTT; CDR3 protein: CASSFERDSRSGELFF
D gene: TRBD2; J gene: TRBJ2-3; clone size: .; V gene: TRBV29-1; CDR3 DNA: TGCAGCAATAGCGGGGGCCCCACAGATACGCAGTATTTT; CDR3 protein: CSNSGGPTDTQYF
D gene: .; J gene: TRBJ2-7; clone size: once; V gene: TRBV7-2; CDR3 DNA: TGTGCCAGCAGCTTACCGGGAGCCTACGAGCAGTACTTC; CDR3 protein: CASSLPGAYEQYF
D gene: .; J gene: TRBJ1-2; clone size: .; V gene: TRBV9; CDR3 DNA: TGTGCCAGCAGCGTAGGGATTCGACAGGAGGTAGGCTACACCTTC; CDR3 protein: CASSVGIRQEVGYTF
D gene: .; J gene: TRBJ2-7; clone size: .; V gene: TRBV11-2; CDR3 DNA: TGTGCCAGCAGCTTAGGGGGGTGGGAGCAGTACTTC; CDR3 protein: CASSLGGWEQYF
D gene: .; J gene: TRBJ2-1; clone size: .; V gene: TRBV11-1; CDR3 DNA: TGTGCCAGCAGCTTAGCGCTATTGAGGGATGAGCAGTTCTTC; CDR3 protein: CASSLALLRDEQFF
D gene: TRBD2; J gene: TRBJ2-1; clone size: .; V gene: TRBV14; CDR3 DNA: TGTGCCAGCAGCCAAGTCGACGCGGGAGGGCCGGGGAATGAGCAGTTCTTC; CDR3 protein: CASSQVDAGGPGNEQFF
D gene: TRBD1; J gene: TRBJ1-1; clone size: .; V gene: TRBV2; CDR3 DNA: TGTGCCAGCAGTGAGGGACAGTTTGGACCGTTGTACACTGAAGCTTTCTTT; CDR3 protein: CASSEGQFGPLYTEAFF
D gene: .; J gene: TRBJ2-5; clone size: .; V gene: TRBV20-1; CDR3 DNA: TGCAGTGCTAGTGTCCCACGGGGCCAAGAGACCCAGTACTTC; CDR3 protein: CSASVPRGQETQYF
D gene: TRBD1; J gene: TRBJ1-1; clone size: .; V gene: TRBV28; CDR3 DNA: TGTGCCAGCAGCCCCTGGTTTCGTGTCAGGGGGGCGGACACTGAAGCTTTCTTT; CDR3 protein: CASSPWFRVRGADTEAFF
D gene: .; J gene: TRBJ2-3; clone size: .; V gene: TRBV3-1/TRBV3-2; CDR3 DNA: TGTGCCAGCAGCCAAGTAGGCGACAGCACAGATACGCAGTATTTT; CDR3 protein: CASSQVGDSTDTQYF
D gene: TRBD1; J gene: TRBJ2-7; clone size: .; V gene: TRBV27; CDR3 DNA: TGTGCCAGCAGTTTCGACAGGGGGCTGGCATACGAGCAGTACTTC; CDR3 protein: CASSFDRGLAYEQYF
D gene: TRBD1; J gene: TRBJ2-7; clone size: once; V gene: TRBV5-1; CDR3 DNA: TGCGCCAGCAGCCCGGAGGGGACAGGGGGGTCACGCGAGCAGTACTTC; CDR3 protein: CASSPEGTGGSREQYF